Reported below is one T cell receptor (beta chain). This sample is drawn from a study of blood T cell repertoires in COVID-19. Data came from immunoSEQ multiplex PCR; TCRdb stores just in-frame clones and leaves some out. This sample has fewer than 200,000 clones; about 83% occur once, and the top ten carry roughly 3.2%. Germline CDR1 LGHNA, CDR2 YSLEER. Trimming cost V 1 base and J 4 bases, with 11 bases left between them. This CDR3 spans 15 amino acids. V usage is TRBV4-3 and J usage is TRBJ1-3, with D unclear. This sequence was found in a woman aged 25 to 39 who had been exposed to COVID-19. Sequences were obtained from PBMCs or T cells enriched from blood (not recorded which). Here the CDR3 DNA reads TGCGCCAGCAGCCAAGGGGCCCGCACCGGAAACACCATATATTTT. Protein: CASSQGARTGNTIYF.